Listed below are T cell receptor beta chains from one sample, sequenced in a study of T cell repertoires in cytomegalovirus infection. A single record per CDR3 protein comes from TCRdb applying MiXCR to the reads. The table lists 150,000 or so distinct CDR3 sequences, 25% to 35% of them singletons, with about 52% in the top ten. These TCRs are of unknown antigen specificity. This sample comprised CD8+ T cells from cultured PBMCs, obtained from culture after CMV antigen stimulation. The receptors stem from a human donor in good health (CMV status not recorded). Some clones in this sample may be carry-over from other donors' samples. Each CDR3 is given with its conserved first and last residue. A D gene is named only where the DNA matches it firmly. The size of a clone is reported for some rows only, either as once, few or many, or as a class for expanded clones.

cdr3_aa cdr3_nt j_call clone_size d_call v_call
CASSLYVRETQYF TGTGCCAGCAGTTTGTATGTCCGCGAGACCCAGTACTTC TRBJ2-5 - - TRBV28
CASSPLAVDTQYF TGTGCCAGCAGTCCCCTAGCGGTAGATACGCAGTATTTT TRBJ2-3 many TRBD2 TRBV27
CASSQGQPNSPLHF TGTGCCAGCAGTCAAGGACAGCCGAATTCACCCCTCCACTTT TRBJ1-6 many - TRBV6-1
CASTADRNTEAFF TGTGCCAGCACCGCGGACAGGAACACTGAAGCTTTCTTT TRBJ1-1 few - TRBV12-3/TRBV12-4
CASSQEGGAVSTDTQYF TGCGCCAGCAGCCAAGAGGGGGGGGCCGTTAGCACAGATACGCAGTATTTT TRBJ2-3 - - TRBV4-1
CASSPFSGARYNSPLHF TGTGCCAGCAGTCCTTTTTCCGGGGCTCGCTATAATTCACCCCTCCACTTT TRBJ1-6 many - TRBV7-6
CAISELGREEAFF TGTGCCATCAGTGAGCTGGGGCGGGAGGAAGCTTTCTTT TRBJ1-1 few - TRBV10-3
CASSPLGDNEQFF TGTGCCAGCAGCCCCCTAGGCGACAATGAGCAGTTCTTC TRBJ2-1 - - TRBV3-1
CASSLVNHPTEPYTGELFF TGTGCCAGCAGTTTAGTAAACCACCCGACCGAGCCCTACACCGGGGAGCTGTTTTTT TRBJ2-2 once - TRBV12-3/TRBV12-4
CASSARLGSTDTQYF TGTGCCAGCAGCGCTAGACTAGGGAGCACAGATACGCAGTATTTT TRBJ2-3 - - TRBV13
CASSSGNQPQHF TGTGCCAGCAGCTCCGGGAATCAGCCCCAGCATTTT TRBJ1-5 few - TRBV7-2
CASRLHQNSYNSPLHF TGCGCCAGCAGACTCCACCAGAACTCCTATAATTCACCCCTCCACTTT TRBJ1-6 few - TRBV4-1
CASSTGHRGPTYEQYF TGTGCCAGCAGCACCGGACACAGGGGGCCAACCTACGAGCAGTACTTC TRBJ2-7 few TRBD1 TRBV28
CASSTDRDGNEQFF TGTGCCAGTAGTACGGACAGGGACGGGAATGAGCAGTTCTTC TRBJ2-1 - TRBD1 TRBV19
CASSEDRDYEQYF TGTGCCAGCAGTGAAGACAGGGACTACGAGCAGTACTTC TRBJ2-7 - TRBD1 TRBV12-3/TRBV12-4
CASRTGWGNEAFF TGTGCCAGTAGGACAGGTTGGGGAAATGAAGCTTTCTTT TRBJ1-1 - - TRBV19
CASSQPGTGITKGYTF TGTGCCAGCTCACAACCGGGGACAGGAATTACTAAAGGCTACACCTTC TRBJ1-2 - TRBD1 TRBV18
CASGTSILGNTIYF TGTGCCAGCGGGACCTCTATACTCGGAAACACCATATATTTT TRBJ1-3 many - TRBV7-9
CSATRSRVTYEQYF TGCAGTGCCACTCGAAGCAGGGTGACCTACGAGCAGTACTTC TRBJ2-7 - - TRBV20-1
CATRETGDRAYEQYF TGCGCCACCCGAGAGACAGGGGATAGGGCCTACGAGCAGTACTTC TRBJ2-7 - TRBD1 TRBV5-1
CASSGEGGMNTEAFF TGTGCCAGCAGTGGAGAGGGGGGAATGAACACTGAAGCTTTCTTT TRBJ1-1 many - TRBV2
CATRGQGTYEQYF TGTGCCACCCGGGGACAGGGGACCTACGAGCAGTACTTC TRBJ2-7 few TRBD1 TRBV7-9
CASSLNAGGLYEQYF TGTGCCAGCAGCTTGAATGCGGGGGGACTCTACGAGCAGTACTTC TRBJ2-7 - TRBD2 TRBV5-6
CASSAQAGGIGELFF TGTGCCAGCAGCGCCCAGGCGGGGGGTATCGGGGAGCTGTTTTTT TRBJ2-2 many TRBD2 TRBV7-2
CASSSLRGRQDTQYF TGTGCCAGCAGCTCCCTGCGGGGGCGCCAGGATACGCAGTATTTT TRBJ2-3 - - TRBV7-6
CASSLTGGQWKPQHF TGTGCCAGCAGTTTAACAGGGGGGCAATGGAAGCCCCAGCATTTT TRBJ1-5 - TRBD1 TRBV27
CASSYTPVGYGYTF TGTGCCAGCAGTTATACACCGGTGGGGTATGGCTACACCTTC TRBJ1-2 few - TRBV27
CASSIGLAGGPFQETQYF TGTGCCAGCAGCATCGGACTAGCGGGGGGGCCTTTTCAAGAGACCCAGTACTTC TRBJ2-5 - TRBD2 TRBV7-6
CASSVGGDEQFF TGTGCCAGCAGCGTAGGAGGGGATGAGCAGTTCTTC TRBJ2-1 - - TRBV7-6
CASSLSQRNEQFF TGTGCCAGCAGTTTATCACAGAGGAATGAGCAGTTCTTC TRBJ2-1 - - TRBV27
CSVEGGTVYGYTF TGCAGCGTTGAAGGGGGGACAGTCTATGGCTACACCTTC TRBJ1-2 - TRBD1 TRBV29-1
CASSEIHAGTGGWDTQYF TGTGCCAGCAGTGAAATCCACGCCGGGACAGGGGGCTGGGATACGCAGTATTTT TRBJ2-3 few TRBD1 TRBV6-1
CASSDDRGGTDTQYF TGTGCCAGCAGCGACGACAGGGGGGGGACAGATACGCAGTATTTT TRBJ2-3 - TRBD1 TRBV7-8
CANGRGTEAFF TGTGCCAACGGAAGGGGCACTGAAGCTTTCTTT TRBJ1-1 - - TRBV10-3
CASSFAPGGEKLFF TGTGCCAGCAGTTTTGCCCCCGGAGGGGAAAAACTGTTTTTT TRBJ1-4 - - TRBV12-3/TRBV12-4
CASSLSSNRGYNYEQYF TGTGCCAGCAGTTTATCTTCCAACAGGGGGTACAACTACGAGCAGTACTTC TRBJ2-7 - TRBD1 TRBV27
CSARASRLDSGANVLTF TGCAGTGCTAGAGCCTCAAGACTGGACTCTGGGGCCAACGTCCTGACTTTC TRBJ2-6 - - TRBV20-1
CSARGAATPGQPQHF TGCAGTGCTAGAGGGGCGGCAACCCCGGGGCAGCCCCAGCATTTT TRBJ1-5 - - TRBV20-1
CASSFRTDYEQYF TGTGCCAGCAGCTTTAGGACGGACTACGAGCAGTACTTC TRBJ2-7 many - TRBV5-8
CASTKWGGQGTQYF TGTGCCAGCACCAAATGGGGGGGGCAGGGGACGCAGTATTTT TRBJ2-3 many - TRBV12-3/TRBV12-4
CASDKQTPSYEQYF TGTGCCAGTGACAAACAGACCCCCTCCTACGAGCAGTACTTC TRBJ2-7 - - TRBV2
CASSPSSTRETQYF TGTGCCAGCAGTCCATCTAGCACCCGGGAGACCCAGTACTTC TRBJ2-5 once - TRBV27
CAIRDEREGGTQYF TGTGCCATCAGAGATGAGCGAGAAGGAGGTACGCAGTATTTT TRBJ2-3 few - TRBV10-3
CASSYRYSNEQFF TGTGCCAGCAGCTACCGGTACAGCAATGAGCAGTTCTTC TRBJ2-1 - - TRBV7-9
CASSWGVRTEAFF TGTGCCAGCAGTTGGGGGGTCCGCACTGAAGCTTTCTTT TRBJ1-1 few - TRBV27
CASSQTGTLETQYF TGTGCCAGCAGTCAGACCGGGACGCTAGAGACCCAGTACTTC TRBJ2-5 many - TRBV7-7